The present T cell receptor beta chain was sequenced within a study of shared clonotypes between healthy human individuals. Findings and caveats of the study: The authors sampled blood alone, and tissue repertoires likely differ.

None of the donors, who were healthy HIV-negative adults, had recently had acute infections or vaccinations. All of the donors resided in Nashville, Tennessee, and each was a Caucasian adult. In regard to this clone: Its antigen is not known. The sample has other DNA sequences that encode this CDR3 too.

The length of the CDR3 is 11 residues. In germline, CDR1 is DFQATT, CDR2 SNEGSKA (reference sequence). V was clipped by 0 bases and J by 4 bases, with 4 bases between them. The assay was run at deep level. Generated by immunoSEQ multiplex PCR, the TCRdb table keeps only in-frame clones and is missing some. This table holds 400,000 to 600,000 clones, roughly 79% found once. The rearrangement uses TRBV20-1 and TRBJ2-7; D unclear. The receptor's source is a woman between 40 and 55 years old in good health. Some clones in this sample may be carry-over from other donors' samples. Sequencing was done on a sample of PBMCs. CDR3 in amino acids: CSARDPYEQYF. The CDR3 DNA follows: TGCAGTGCTAGAGATCCGTACGAGCAGTACTTC.